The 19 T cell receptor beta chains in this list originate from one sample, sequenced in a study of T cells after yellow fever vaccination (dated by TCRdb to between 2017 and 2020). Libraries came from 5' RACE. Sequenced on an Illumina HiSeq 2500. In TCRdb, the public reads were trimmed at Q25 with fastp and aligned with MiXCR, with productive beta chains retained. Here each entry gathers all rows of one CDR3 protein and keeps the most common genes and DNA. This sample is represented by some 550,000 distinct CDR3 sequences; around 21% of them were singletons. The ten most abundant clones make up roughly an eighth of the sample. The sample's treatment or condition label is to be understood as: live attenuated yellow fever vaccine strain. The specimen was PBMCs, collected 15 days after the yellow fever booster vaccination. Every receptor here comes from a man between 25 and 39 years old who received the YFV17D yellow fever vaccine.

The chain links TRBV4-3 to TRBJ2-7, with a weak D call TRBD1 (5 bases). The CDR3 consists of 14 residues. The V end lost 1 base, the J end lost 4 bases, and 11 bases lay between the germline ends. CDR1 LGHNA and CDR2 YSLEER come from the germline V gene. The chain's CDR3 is CASSQAHRYYEQYF. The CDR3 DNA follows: TGCGCCAGCAGCCAAGCCCACAGGTATTACGAGCAGTACTTC.

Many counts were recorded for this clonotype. CDR3 in amino acids: CASSGTGYEQYF. CDR3 nucleotide sequence: TGTGCCAGCAGCGGGACAGGTTACGAGCAGTACTTC. The chain recombines TRBV25-1 with TRBJ2-7, with TRBD1 matching 8 bases. Germline V gene data show CDR1 as MGHDK and CDR2 as SYGVNS. V lost 6 bases and J lost 4; bases outside the gene matches: 2. This CDR3 has 12 residues.

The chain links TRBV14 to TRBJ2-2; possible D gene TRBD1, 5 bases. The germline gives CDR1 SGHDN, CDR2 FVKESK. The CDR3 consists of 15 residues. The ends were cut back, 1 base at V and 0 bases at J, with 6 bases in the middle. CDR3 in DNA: TGTGCCAGCAGCCAAGGGACATCGAACACCGGGGAGCTGTTTTTT. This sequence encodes CASSQGTSNTGELFF. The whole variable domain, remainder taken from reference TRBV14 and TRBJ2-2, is EAGVTQFPSHSVIEKGQTVTLRCDPISGHDNLYWYRRVMGKEIKFLLHFVKESKQDESGMPNNRFLAERTGGTYSTLKVQPAELEDSGVYFCASSQGTSNTGELFFGEGSRLTVL.

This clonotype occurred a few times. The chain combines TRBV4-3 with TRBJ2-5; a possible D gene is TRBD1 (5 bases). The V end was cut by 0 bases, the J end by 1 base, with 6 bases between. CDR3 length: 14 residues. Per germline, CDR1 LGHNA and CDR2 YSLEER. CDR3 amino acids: CASSQEGPQETQYF. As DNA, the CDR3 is TGCGCCAGCAGCCAAGAGGGGCCCCAAGAGACCCAGTACTTC.

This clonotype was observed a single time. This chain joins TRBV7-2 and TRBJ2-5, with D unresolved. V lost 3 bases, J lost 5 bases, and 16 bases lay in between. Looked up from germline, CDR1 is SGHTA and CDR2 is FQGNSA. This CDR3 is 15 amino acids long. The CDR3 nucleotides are TGTGCCAGCAGCTTGGGCCAAAGAATAAGGGAGACCCAGTACTTC. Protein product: CASSLGQRIRETQYF.

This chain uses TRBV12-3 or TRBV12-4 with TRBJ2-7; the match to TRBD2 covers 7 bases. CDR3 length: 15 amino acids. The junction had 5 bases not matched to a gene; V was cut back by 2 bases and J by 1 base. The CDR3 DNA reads TGTGCCAGCAGTTTATGGGGGAGGGCGTCCTACGAGCAGTACTTC. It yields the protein CASSLWGRASYEQYF.

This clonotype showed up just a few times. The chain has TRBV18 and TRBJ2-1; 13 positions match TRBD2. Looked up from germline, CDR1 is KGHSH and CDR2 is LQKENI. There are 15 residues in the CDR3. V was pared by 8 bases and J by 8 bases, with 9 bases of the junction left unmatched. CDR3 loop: CASLTGTSGTDEQFF. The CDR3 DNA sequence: TGTGCCAGCCTCACCGGGACTAGCGGGACCGATGAGCAGTTCTTC.

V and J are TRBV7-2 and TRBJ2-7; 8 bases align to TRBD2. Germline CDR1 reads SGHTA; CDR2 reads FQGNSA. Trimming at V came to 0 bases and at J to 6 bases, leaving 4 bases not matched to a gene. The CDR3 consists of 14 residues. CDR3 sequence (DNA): TGTGCCAGCAGCTTAGCGAGACTAGCGAGCGAGCAGTACTTC. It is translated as CASSLARLASEQYF.

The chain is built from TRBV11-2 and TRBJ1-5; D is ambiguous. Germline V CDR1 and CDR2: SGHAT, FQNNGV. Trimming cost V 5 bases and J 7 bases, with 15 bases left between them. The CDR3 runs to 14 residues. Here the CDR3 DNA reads TGTGCCAGCAGCCCTACAACATTGGGACAGCCCCAGCATTTT. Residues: CASSPTTLGQPQHF.

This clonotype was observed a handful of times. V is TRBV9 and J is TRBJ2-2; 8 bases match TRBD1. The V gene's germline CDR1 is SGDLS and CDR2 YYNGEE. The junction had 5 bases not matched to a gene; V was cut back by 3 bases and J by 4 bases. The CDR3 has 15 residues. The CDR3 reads CASSGGQGITGELFF. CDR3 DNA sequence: TGTGCCAGCAGCGGCGGACAGGGAATCACCGGGGAGCTGTTTTTT.

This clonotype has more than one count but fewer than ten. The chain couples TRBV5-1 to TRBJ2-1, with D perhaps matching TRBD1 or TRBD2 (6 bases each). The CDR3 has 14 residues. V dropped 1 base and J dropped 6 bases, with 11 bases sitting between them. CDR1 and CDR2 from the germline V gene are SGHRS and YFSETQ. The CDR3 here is CASSLRGQPNEQFF. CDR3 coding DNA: TGCGCCAGCAGCTTGCGGGGGCAGCCCAATGAGCAGTTCTTC.

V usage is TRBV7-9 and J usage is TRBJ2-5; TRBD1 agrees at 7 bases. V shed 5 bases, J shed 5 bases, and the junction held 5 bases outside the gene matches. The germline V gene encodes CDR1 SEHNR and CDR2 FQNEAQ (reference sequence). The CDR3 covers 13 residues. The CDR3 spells CASSPGTAETQYF. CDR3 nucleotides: TGTGCCAGCAGCCCGGGGACAGCTGAGACCCAGTACTTC.

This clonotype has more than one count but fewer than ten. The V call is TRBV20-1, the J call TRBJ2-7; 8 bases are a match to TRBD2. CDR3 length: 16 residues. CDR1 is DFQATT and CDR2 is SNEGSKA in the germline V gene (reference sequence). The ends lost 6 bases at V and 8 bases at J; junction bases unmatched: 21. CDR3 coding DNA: TGCAGTGCCCCCCGGGGCAAACTAGCGGATCGATCCCAGCAGTACTTC. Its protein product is CSAPRGKLADRSQQYF.

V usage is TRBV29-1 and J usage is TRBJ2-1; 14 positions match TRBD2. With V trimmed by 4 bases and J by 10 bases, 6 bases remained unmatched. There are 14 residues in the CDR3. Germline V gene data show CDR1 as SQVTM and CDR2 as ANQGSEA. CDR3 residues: CSVAGTSGSEEQFF. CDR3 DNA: TGCAGCGTTGCCGGGACTAGCGGGAGTGAGGAGCAGTTCTTC.

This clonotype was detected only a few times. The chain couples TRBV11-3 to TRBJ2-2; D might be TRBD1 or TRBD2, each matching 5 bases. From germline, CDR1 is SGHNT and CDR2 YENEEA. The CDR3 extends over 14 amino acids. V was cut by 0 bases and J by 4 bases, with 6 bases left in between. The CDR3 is CASSLERGTGELFF. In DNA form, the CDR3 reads TGTGCCAGCAGCTTAGAGAGGGGCACCGGGGAGCTGTTTTTT.

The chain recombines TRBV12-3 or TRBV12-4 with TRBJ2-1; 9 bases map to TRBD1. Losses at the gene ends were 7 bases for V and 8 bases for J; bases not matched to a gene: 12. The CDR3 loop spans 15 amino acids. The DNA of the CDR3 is TGTGCCAGCACCTCCCGGGACAGGGATATCCATGAGCAGTTCTTC. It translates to CASTSRDRDIHEQFF.

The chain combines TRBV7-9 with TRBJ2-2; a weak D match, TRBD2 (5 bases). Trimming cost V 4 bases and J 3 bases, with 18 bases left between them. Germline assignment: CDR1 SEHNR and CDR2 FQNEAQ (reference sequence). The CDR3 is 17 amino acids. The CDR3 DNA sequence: TGTGCCAGCAGCTCCCCCGTGGGAGTAAGTGACACCGGGGAGCTGTTTTTT. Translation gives CASSSPVGVSDTGELFF.

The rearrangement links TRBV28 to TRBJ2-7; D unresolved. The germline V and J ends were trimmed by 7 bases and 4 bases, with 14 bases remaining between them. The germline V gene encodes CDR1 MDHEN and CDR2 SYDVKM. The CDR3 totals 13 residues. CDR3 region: CASTTPVGYEQYF. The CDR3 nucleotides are TGTGCCAGCACCACTCCTGTGGGTTACGAGCAGTACTTC.

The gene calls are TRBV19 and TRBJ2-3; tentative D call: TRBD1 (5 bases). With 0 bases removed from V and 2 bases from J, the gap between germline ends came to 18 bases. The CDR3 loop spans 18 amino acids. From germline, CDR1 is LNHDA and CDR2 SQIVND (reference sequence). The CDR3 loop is CASSIDLGADLNTDTQYF. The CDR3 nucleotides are TGTGCCAGTAGTATAGATCTAGGGGCGGATCTAAACACAGATACGCAGTATTTT.